Listed here are 32 T cell receptor beta chains from one sample, sequenced in a study of cytomegalovirus exposure and HLA in healthy donors. PCR amplification relied on 60 Vbeta primers (plus 13 Jbeta primers). Sequenced by immunoSEQ multiplex PCR; TCRdb stores in-frame clones only, minus some. The sample records about 45,000 clones, around 73% being singletons. The specimen sequenced was PBMCs. These receptors were taken from a woman in her 30s in good health and CMV-seronegative.

This clone was counted between two and nine times. This chain uses TRBV18 with TRBJ1-1; D not resolved. V was pared by 7 bases and J by 4 bases, with 13 bases between. CDR3 size: 13 residues. Germline V gives CDR1 KGHSH, CDR2 LQKENI. CDR3 DNA sequence: TGTGCCAGCTTTCGGGCAGGAGGCACTGAAGCTTTCTTT. Protein product: CASFRAGGTEAFF.

The rearrangement links TRBV7-9 to TRBJ1-4; no reliable D call. V was pared by 3 bases and J by 8 bases, with 19 bases between. There are 16 residues in the CDR3. Germline V CDR1 and CDR2: SEHNR, FQNEAQ (reference sequence). The CDR3: CASSFLSWRAGEKLFF. The CDR3 DNA sequence: TGTGCCAGCAGCTTCTTATCCTGGCGGGCTGGGGAAAAACTGTTTTTT. The full variable domain, with the rest looked up from reference TRBV7-9 and TRBJ1-4, is DTGVSQNPRHKITKRGQNVTFRCDPISEHNRLYWYRQTLGQGPEFLTYFQNEAQLEKSRLLSDRFSAERPKGSFSTLEIQRTEQGDSAMYLCASSFLSWRAGEKLFFGSGTQLSVL.

The chain is built from TRBV30 and TRBJ2-2; 7 bases map to TRBD2. In germline, CDR1 is GTSNPN, CDR2 SVGIG (reference sequence). V dropped 2 bases and J dropped 2; count of bases not matched to a gene: 2. The CDR3 sequence is 14 residues long. CDR3: CAWSWGGNTGELFF. The CDR3, as DNA: TGTGCCTGGAGTTGGGGGGGAAACACCGGGGAGCTGTTTTTT.

CDR3 region: CASSLGQGNTEAFF. The CDR3 region has the DNA TGTGCCAGCAGTCTAGGACAGGGGAACACTGAAGCTTTCTTT. The genes are TRBV28 and TRBJ1-1; 8 positions agree with TRBD1. Germline assignment: CDR1 MDHEN and CDR2 SYDVKM. The CDR3 is 14 amino acids. V gave up 5 bases and J gave up 1 base; unmatched junction bases: 3.

V gene TRBV5-1 combines with J gene TRBJ2-5, with a weak D call TRBD2 (5 bases). With 1 base removed from V and 5 bases from J, the gap between germline ends came to 15 bases. This CDR3 is 15 amino acids long. Looked up from germline, CDR1 is SGHRS and CDR2 is YFSETQ. Written as DNA, the CDR3 is TGCGCCAGCAGCTTGCGGGCAGAGGGCAGGGAGACCCAGTACTTC. Its translation: CASSLRAEGRETQYF.

The count of this clone is one. The rearrangement links TRBV7-8 to TRBJ2-7; the D is unclear. Trimming shortened V by 1 base and J by 5 bases, and 9 bases separated the two germline ends. The CDR3 is 13 amino acids. Germline V gene lookup returns CDR1 SGHVS and CDR2 FQNEAQ. The chain's CDR3 is CASSLDLENEQYF. As DNA, the CDR3 is TGTGCCAGCAGCTTAGACTTGGAGAACGAGCAGTACTTC.

This chain joins TRBV6-4 and TRBJ1-1; D not resolved. There are 13 residues in the CDR3. The germline CDR1 and CDR2 sequences are MRHNA and SNTAGT. Trimming stripped 6 bases from V and 1 base from J, with 9 bases between. CDR3 in DNA: TGTGCCAGCAGCACTACCGAGAACACTGAAGCTTTCTTT. It yields the protein CASSTTENTEAFF.

V and J are TRBV5-1 and TRBJ2-5; 10 nucleotides agree with TRBD1. The V gene's germline CDR1 is SGHRS and CDR2 YFSETQ. The CDR3 loop spans 15 amino acids. With V trimmed by 3 bases and J by 6 bases, 8 bases remained unmatched. Here the CDR3 DNA reads TGCGCCAGCAGCTCGGGGACAGGGGCCCAGAAGACCCAGTACTTC. Protein: CASSSGTGAQKTQYF.

This clone was found a few times. The chain has TRBV5-1 and TRBJ1-1, with 10 bases matching TRBD1. J lost 11 bases, V lost 2 bases, and 3 bases had no gene match. The CDR3 contains 12 residues. Germline V gene lookup returns CDR1 SGHRS and CDR2 YFSETQ. The CDR3 sequence is CASSLGQGEAFF. The CDR3 DNA sequence: TGCGCCAGCAGCTTAGGACAGGGGGAGGCTTTCTTT.

The V gene is TRBV18, the J gene TRBJ2-1; tentatively, D is TRBD2 (6 bases). The CDR3 runs 14 residues. CDR1 is KGHSH and CDR2 is LQKENI in the germline V gene. The ends were cut back, 6 bases at V and 8 bases at J, with 17 bases in the middle. In DNA form, the CDR3 reads TGTGCCAGCTCTCGCGGAGGGATAAGGGATGAGCAGTTCTTC. It is translated as CASSRGGIRDEQFF. Variable domain in full (rest from reference TRBV18 and TRBJ2-1): NAGVMQNPRHLVRRRGQEARLRCSPMKGHSHVYWYRQLPEEGLKFMVYLQKENIIDESGMPKERFSAEFPKEGPSILRIQQVVRGDSAAYFCASSRGGIRDEQFFGPGTRLTVL.

The J gene is TRBJ2-7, the V gene TRBV2; maybe TRBD2 (6 bases). Germline assignment: CDR1 SNHLY and CDR2 FYNNEI. The length of the CDR3 is 10 residues. Trimming pared 7 bases from V and 6 bases from J, leaving 7 bases between. The CDR3 region is CASMGGEQYF. The DNA of the CDR3 is TGTGCCAGCATGGGGGGCGAGCAGTACTTC.

About this clone: The sample has other DNA sequences that encode this CDR3 too. This chain links TRBV4-2 with TRBJ2-1; D remains ambiguous. CDR1 is LGHNA, CDR2 YNFKEQ, per germline. The V end lost 6 bases, the J end lost 5 bases, and 8 bases lay between the germline ends. This CDR3 comprises 12 residues. CDR3 DNA sequence: TGTGCCAGCAGTCACCAGGACAATGAGCAGTTCTTC. Encoded protein: CASSHQDNEQFF.

The chain has TRBV9 and TRBJ1-3; tentatively, D is TRBD1 (6 bases). Trimming took off 0 bases at V and 2 bases at J, with 12 bases between the two ends. Germline loops: CDR1 SGDLS, CDR2 YYNGEE. The length of the CDR3 is 16 residues. CDR3 region: CASSVGGPSPGNTIYF. DNA for the CDR3: TGTGCCAGCAGCGTAGGGGGGCCGTCCCCTGGAAACACCATATATTTT.

The chain couples TRBV29-1 to TRBJ2-2, with TRBD1 matching 9 bases. The CDR3 sequence is 15 residues long. Germline assignment: CDR1 SQVTM and CDR2 ANQGSEA. Losses at the gene ends were 1 base for V and 4 bases for J; bases not matched to a gene: 4. CDR3 residues: CSVEGEDRGTGELFF. For the CDR3, the DNA is TGCAGCGTTGAAGGAGAGGACAGGGGCACCGGGGAGCTGTTTTTT.

This chain joins TRBV10-3 and TRBJ2-7; a weak D match, TRBD2 (5 bases). V lost 3 bases and J 6 bases, leaving 18 bases between the germline ends. The CDR3 contains 15 residues. The germline gives CDR1 ENHRY, CDR2 SYGVKD. CDR3 protein: CAISDEGRGVGEQYF. The CDR3 DNA reads as TGTGCCATCAGTGATGAGGGAAGAGGAGTCGGCGAGCAGTACTTC.

The chain carries TRBV11-3 and TRBJ2-1; TRBD2 matches 9 bases. The CDR3 is 17 amino acids. The junction had 7 bases not matched to a gene; V was cut back by 0 bases and J by 4 bases. CDR1 is SGHNT, CDR2 YENEEA, per germline. Here the CDR3 reads CASSLDIGTSLYNEQFF. CDR3 bases: TGTGCCAGCAGCTTAGATATTGGGACTAGCCTTTACAATGAGCAGTTCTTC.

CDR3 sequence reads: CASSPDRGLGEAFF. The CDR3 coding sequence is TGCGCCAGCAGCCCGGACAGGGGGCTTGGTGAAGCTTTCTTT. The chain couples TRBV5-1 to TRBJ1-1, with TRBD1 matching over 11 bases. In germline, CDR1 is SGHRS, CDR2 YFSETQ. Trimming cost V 4 bases and J 7 bases; bases outside gene matches: 6. The CDR3 covers 14 residues.

V usage is TRBV30 and J usage is TRBJ2-7, with TRBD1 matching 10 bases. Germline V CDR1 and CDR2: GTSNPN, SVGIG (reference sequence). This CDR3 is built from 12 residues. Losses at the gene ends were 5 bases for V and 2 bases for J; bases not matched to a gene: 0. This CDR3 reads CAWGQGAYEQYF. As DNA, the CDR3 is TGTGCCTGGGGACAGGGGGCCTACGAGCAGTACTTC.

V usage is TRBV4-2 and J usage is TRBJ2-2; D remains ambiguous. The V gene lost 3 bases and the J gene lost 6 bases, with 11 bases spanning the gap. From germline, CDR1 is LGHNA and CDR2 YNFKEQ. The length of the CDR3 is 14 residues. Written as DNA, the CDR3 is TGTGCCAGCAGCCAGATTAGTTTCGCCGGGGAGCTGTTTTTT. Its translation: CASSQISFAGELFF.

This rearrangement joins TRBV10-3 to TRBJ2-7; perhaps TRBD2 as D (6 bases). This CDR3 comprises 14 residues. Germline V gene data show CDR1 as ENHRY and CDR2 as SYGVKD. V lost 2 bases, J lost 6 bases, and 14 bases lay in between. This CDR3 reads CAISEMGGRSEQYF. CDR3 bases: TGTGCCATCAGTGAGATGGGAGGCCGGAGCGAGCAGTACTTC.

Of note for this clone: The identical CDR3 is also encoded by other nucleotide sequences in the sample. This rearrangement joins TRBV5-4 to TRBJ2-1; tentative D call: TRBD2 (6 bases). The V end was cut by 5 bases, the J end by 9 bases, with 9 bases between. The CDR3 sequence is 11 residues long. Germline V lookup: CDR1 SGHNT, CDR2 YYREEE (reference sequence). For the CDR3, the DNA is TGTGCCAGCAGTTTAGCGGTTGAGCAGTTCTTC. It yields the protein CASSLAVEQFF.

This chain joins TRBV6-4 and TRBJ1-1; 10 nucleotides line up with TRBD1. CDR1 is MRHNA, CDR2 SNTAGT, per germline. This CDR3 is 15 amino acids long. The J segment lost 4 bases and the V segment lost 2 bases, leaving 4 bases of the junction unmatched. CDR3 region: CASSDPRQGATEAFF. The CDR3, as DNA: TGTGCCAGCAGTGACCCGCGACAGGGGGCCACTGAAGCTTTCTTT.

This clone has just a few counts. The chain couples TRBV11-2 to TRBJ2-5; 9 positions agree with TRBD2. J lost 4 bases, V lost 0 bases, and 3 bases had no gene match. CDR3 length equals 15 residues. The germline gives CDR1 SGHAT, CDR2 FQNNGV. In nucleotides, the CDR3 is TGTGCCAGCAGCTTAGATAAACTAGCGGGAGAGACCCAGTACTTC. Protein: CASSLDKLAGETQYF.

The gene calls are TRBV19 and TRBJ2-1; D might be TRBD2 (6 bases). The V gene's germline CDR1 is LNHDA and CDR2 SQIVND (reference sequence). CDR3 length equals 13 residues. The V end was cut by 2 bases, the J end by 10 bases, with 12 bases between. CDR3 nucleotides: TGTGCCAGTAGTATATTGGAGGGGACGGAGCAGTTCTTC. Amino acid sequence: CASSILEGTEQFF.

This chain joins TRBV29-1 and TRBJ2-2, with D possibly TRBD1 on 6 matching bases. The germline CDR1 and CDR2 sequences are SQVTM and ANQGSEA. V was clipped by 6 bases and J by 3 bases, with 20 bases between them. The CDR3 length is 16 residues. Here the CDR3 reads CSVRNNRDKYTGELFF. The DNA of the CDR3 is TGCAGCGTCCGAAATAACCGGGACAAGTACACCGGGGAGCTGTTTTTT.

J is TRBJ2-7 and V is TRBV7-8; 7 bases match TRBD2. The CDR3 is 17 amino acids. V lost 1 base and J lost 0; bases outside the gene matches: 9. Looked up from germline, CDR1 is SGHVS and CDR2 is FQNEAQ. CDR3 residues: CASSLVQRGGSSYEQYF. CDR3 sequence (DNA): TGTGCCAGCAGCTTAGTCCAACGGGGCGGGAGCTCCTACGAGCAGTACTTC.

Judged by abundance, this clone is medium-sized. The rearrangement links TRBV28 to TRBJ2-7; 7 bases are shared with TRBD2. With 8 bases clipped from V and 5 bases from J, the junction kept 6 bases outside the gene matches. Germline CDR1 is MDHEN and CDR2 is SYDVKM. This CDR3 region has 12 residues. CDR3 region: CASRAGIHEQYF. The CDR3 nucleotides are TGTGCCAGCCGAGCGGGAATCCACGAGCAGTACTTC.

As DNA, the CDR3 is TGCGCCACCCGACAGGGCGGCACAGATACGCAGTATTTT. Translating it yields CATRQGGTDTQYF. V usage is TRBV10-2 and J usage is TRBJ2-3; 7 bases agree with TRBD1. CDR3 length: 13 amino acids. CDR1 is WSHSY and CDR2 is SAAADI in the germline V gene. The V gene end was trimmed by 10 bases and the J gene end by 1 base; junction bases not matched to a gene: 5.

The V call is TRBV30, the J call TRBJ1-1; 7 bases are a match to TRBD1. This CDR3 is built from 13 residues. The germline gives CDR1 GTSNPN, CDR2 SVGIG (reference sequence). The V gene end was trimmed by 7 bases and the J gene end by 3 bases; junction bases not matched to a gene: 8. The CDR3 reads CAFDRARDTEAFF. The CDR3 DNA reads as TGTGCCTTTGACAGGGCCAGGGACACTGAAGCTTTCTTT.

This clone was seen a handful of times. The V gene is TRBV29-1, the J gene TRBJ1-1; possibly TRBD1 for D (5 bases). Germline CDR1 is SQVTM and CDR2 is ANQGSEA. This CDR3 region has 13 residues. The V end was cut by 4 bases, the J end by 5 bases, with 14 bases between. The CDR3 region has the DNA TGCAGCGTTGCGGGCAGGGCGGTGACTGAAGCTTTCTTT. It is translated as CSVAGRAVTEAFF. The whole variable domain, filled in from reference TRBV29-1 and TRBJ1-1, reads SAVISQKPSRDICQRGTSLTIQCQVDSQVTMMFWYRQQPGQSLTLIATANQGSEATYESGFVIDKFPISRPNLTFSTLTVSNMSPEDSSIYLCSVAGRAVTEAFFGQGTRLTVV.

This clone was found a few times. CDR3 amino acids: CAISVQGHTEAFF. CDR3 in DNA: TGTGCCATCAGTGTACAGGGACACACTGAAGCTTTCTTT. The rearrangement uses TRBV10-3 and TRBJ1-1, with D maybe TRBD1 (6 bases). V lost 4 bases to trimming and J lost 3 bases, with 9 bases between them. The germline V gene encodes CDR1 ENHRY and CDR2 SYGVKD. The CDR3 consists of 13 residues.

The chain recombines TRBV2 with TRBJ2-1, with TRBD2 matching 8 bases. The CDR3 has 13 amino acids. J lost 9 bases, V lost 6 bases, and 7 bases had no gene match. CDR1 is SNHLY and CDR2 is FYNNEI in the germline V gene. The CDR3 DNA sequence: TGTGCCAGCAGCGATAAGCGGGGGAGTGAGCAGTTCTTC. Translation gives CASSDKRGSEQFF. Complete variable domain (other parts from reference TRBV2 and TRBJ2-1): EPEVTQTPSHQVTQMGQEVILRCVPISNHLYFYWYRQILGQKVEFLVSFYNNEISEKSEIFDDQFSVERPDGSNFTLKIRSTKLEDSAMYFCASSDKRGSEQFFGPGTRLTVL.